In its sample, the clone carrying this T cell receptor (beta chain) was seen many times. What it binds is unknown. The CDR3 length is 17 residues. The V and J ends lost 7 bases and 2 bases, in that order; junction bases with no gene match: 15. Germline loops: CDR1 SQVTM, CDR2 ANQGSEA. The sample comes from a study of T cells in Graves' hyperthyroidism and ophthalmopathy. Overall study context: Peripheral blood was drawn at first diagnosis, prior to all treatment.

General study points: Ophthalmopathy was model-predicted a median approximately 6.9 months pre-onset.

Template material for amplifying TCR beta CDR3 regions consisted of RNA transcripts. HTBI primers were employed in a first-round RT-PCR of the TCR CDR3. TCRdb re-called the multiplex PCR reads through MiXCR, storing one row per CDR3 protein. The data contain about 200,000 distinct CDR3 sequences, about 15% of them singletons. This sequence joins TRBV29-1 and TRBJ2-3; 10 nucleotides align to TRBD2. This sequence originates from a woman in her forties or fifties with Graves' hyperthyroidism. The material sequenced was blood. In nucleotides, the CDR3 is TGCAGCGGGGGACTAGCGAGAATTGCCGCACACACAGATACGCAGTATTTT. Translating gives CSGGLARIAAHTDTQYF.